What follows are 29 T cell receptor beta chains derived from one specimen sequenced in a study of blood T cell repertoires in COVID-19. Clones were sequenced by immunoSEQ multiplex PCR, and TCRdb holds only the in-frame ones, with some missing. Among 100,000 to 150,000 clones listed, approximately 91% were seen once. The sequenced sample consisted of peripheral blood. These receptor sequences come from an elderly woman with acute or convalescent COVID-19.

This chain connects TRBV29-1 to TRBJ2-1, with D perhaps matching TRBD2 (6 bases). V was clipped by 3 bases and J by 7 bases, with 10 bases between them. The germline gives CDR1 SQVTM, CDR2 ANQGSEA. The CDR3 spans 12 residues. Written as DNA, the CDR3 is TGCAGCGTTGAGGTAGCGGTTAATGAGCAGTTCTTC. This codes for CSVEVAVNEQFF.

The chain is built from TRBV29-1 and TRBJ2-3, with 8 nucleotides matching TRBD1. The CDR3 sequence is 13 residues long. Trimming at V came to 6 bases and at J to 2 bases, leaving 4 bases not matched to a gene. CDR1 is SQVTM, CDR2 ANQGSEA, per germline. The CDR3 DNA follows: TGCAGCGTCGACAGGGGTAACACAGATACGCAGTATTTT. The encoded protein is CSVDRGNTDTQYF.

CDR3 sequence reads: CASSPRPGETQYF. As DNA, the CDR3 is TGTGCCAGCAGCCCTCGTCCCGGAGAGACCCAGTACTTC. This sequence joins TRBV3-1 (or the pseudogene TRBV3-2) and TRBJ2-5; D call uncertain. Germline V gives CDR1 LGHDT, CDR2 YNNKEL (reference sequence). The CDR3 covers 13 residues. Trimming removed 4 bases from V and 4 bases from J, with 10 bases in between.

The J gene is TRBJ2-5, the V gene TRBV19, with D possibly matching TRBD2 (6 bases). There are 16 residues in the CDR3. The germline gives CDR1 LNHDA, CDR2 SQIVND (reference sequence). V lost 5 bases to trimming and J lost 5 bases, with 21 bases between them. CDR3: CASSPLSGLGWETQYF. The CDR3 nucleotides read TGTGCCAGTAGTCCCCTGAGCGGGTTGGGATGGGAGACCCAGTACTTC. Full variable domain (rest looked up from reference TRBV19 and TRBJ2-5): DGGITQSPKYLFRKEGQNVTLSCEQNLNHDAMYWYRQDPGQGLRLIYYSQIVNDFQKGDIAEGYSVSREKKESFPLTVTSAQKNPTAFYLCASSPLSGLGWETQYFGPGTRLLVL.

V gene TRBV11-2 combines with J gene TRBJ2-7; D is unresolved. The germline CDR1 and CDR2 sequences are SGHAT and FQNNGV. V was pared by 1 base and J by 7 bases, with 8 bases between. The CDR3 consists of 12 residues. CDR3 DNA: TGTGCCAGCAGCTTAGCGGCGGCGGAGCAGTACTTC. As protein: CASSLAAAEQYF. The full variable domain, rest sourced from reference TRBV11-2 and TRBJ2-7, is EAGVAQSPRYKIIEKRQSVAFWCNPISGHATLYWYQQILGQGPKLLIQFQNNGVVDDSQLPKDRFSAERLKGVDSTLKIQPAKLEDSAVYLCASSLAAAEQYFGPGTRLTVT.

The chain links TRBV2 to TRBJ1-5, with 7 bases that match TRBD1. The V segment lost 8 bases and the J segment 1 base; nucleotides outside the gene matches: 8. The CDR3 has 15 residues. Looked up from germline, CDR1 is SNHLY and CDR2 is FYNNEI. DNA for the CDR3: TGTGCCAGCGAGGGGATACAGGGGAGCAATCAGCCCCAGCATTTT. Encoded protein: CASEGIQGSNQPQHF.

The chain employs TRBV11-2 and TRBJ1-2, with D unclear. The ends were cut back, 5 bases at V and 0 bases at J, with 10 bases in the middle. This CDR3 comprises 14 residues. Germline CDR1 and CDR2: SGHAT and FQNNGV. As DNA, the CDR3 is TGTGCCAGCAGCCTTCGGGGTTCTAACTATGGCTACACCTTC. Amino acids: CASSLRGSNYGYTF.

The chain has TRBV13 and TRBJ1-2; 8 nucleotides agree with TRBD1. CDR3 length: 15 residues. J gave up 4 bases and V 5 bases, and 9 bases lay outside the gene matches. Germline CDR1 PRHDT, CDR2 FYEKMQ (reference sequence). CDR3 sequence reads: CASSAPDRAVYGYTF. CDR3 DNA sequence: TGTGCCAGCAGCGCGCCGGACAGGGCCGTCTATGGCTACACCTTC.

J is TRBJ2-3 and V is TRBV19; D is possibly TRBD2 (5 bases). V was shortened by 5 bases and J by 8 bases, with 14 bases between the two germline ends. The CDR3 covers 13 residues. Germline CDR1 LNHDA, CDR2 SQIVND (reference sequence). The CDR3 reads CASSPPPGGTQYF. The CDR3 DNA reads TGTGCCAGTAGTCCCCCCCCAGGAGGTACGCAGTATTTT. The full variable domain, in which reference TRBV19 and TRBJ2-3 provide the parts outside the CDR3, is DGGITQSPKYLFRKEGQNVTLSCEQNLNHDAMYWYRQDPGQGLRLIYYSQIVNDFQKGDIAEGYSVSREKKESFPLTVTSAQKNPTAFYLCASSPPPGGTQYFGPGTRLTVL.

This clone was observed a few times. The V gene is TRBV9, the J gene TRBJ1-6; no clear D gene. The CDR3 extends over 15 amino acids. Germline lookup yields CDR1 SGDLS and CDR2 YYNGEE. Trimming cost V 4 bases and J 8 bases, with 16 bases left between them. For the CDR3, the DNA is TGTGCCAGCAGCCTAGACGGGGAAAGGGATTCACCCCTCCACTTT. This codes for CASSLDGERDSPLHF.

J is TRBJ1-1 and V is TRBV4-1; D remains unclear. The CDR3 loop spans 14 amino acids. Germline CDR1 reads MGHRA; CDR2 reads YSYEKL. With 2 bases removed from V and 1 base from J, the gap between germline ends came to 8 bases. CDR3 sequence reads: CASSQPYANTEAFF. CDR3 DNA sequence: TGCGCCAGCAGCCAACCCTATGCGAACACTGAAGCTTTCTTT.

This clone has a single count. The CDR3 DNA follows: TGTGCCATCAGTGAGAGCGCTAGGGAGACCCAGTACTTC. This translates into CAISESARETQYF. The chain joins TRBV10-3 to TRBJ2-5; D is undetermined. Trimming removed 2 bases at V and 5 bases at J, with 9 bases between. The CDR3 covers 13 residues. Germline CDR1 reads ENHRY; CDR2 reads SYGVKD.

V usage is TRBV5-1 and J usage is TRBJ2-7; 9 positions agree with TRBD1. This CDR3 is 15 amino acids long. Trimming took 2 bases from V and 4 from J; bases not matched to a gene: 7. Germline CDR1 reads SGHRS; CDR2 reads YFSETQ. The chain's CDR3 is CASSFGGTGYYEQYF. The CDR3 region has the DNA TGCGCCAGCAGCTTTGGGGGGACAGGGTATTACGAGCAGTACTTC.

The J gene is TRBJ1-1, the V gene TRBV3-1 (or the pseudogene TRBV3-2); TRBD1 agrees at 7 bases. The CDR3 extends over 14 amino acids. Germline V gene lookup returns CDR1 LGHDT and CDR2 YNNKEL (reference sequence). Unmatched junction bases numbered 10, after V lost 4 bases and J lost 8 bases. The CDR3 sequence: CASSRTGRGGEAFF. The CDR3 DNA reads TGTGCCAGCAGCCGGACAGGCCGTGGGGGGGAAGCTTTCTTT.

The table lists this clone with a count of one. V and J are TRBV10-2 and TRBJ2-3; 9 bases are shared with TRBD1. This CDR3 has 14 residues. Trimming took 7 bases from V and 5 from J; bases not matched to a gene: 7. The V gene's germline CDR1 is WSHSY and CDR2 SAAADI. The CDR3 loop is CASIPRQGGDTQYF. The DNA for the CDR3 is TGCGCCAGCATACCCCGACAGGGGGGAGATACGCAGTATTTT.

The CDR3 is CASTAQGTSNQPQHF. The CDR3, as DNA: TGTGCCAGTACCGCACAGGGGACTAGCAATCAGCCCCAGCATTTT. The chain is built from TRBV19 and TRBJ1-5; TRBD1 matches 7 bases. J was trimmed by 0 bases and V by 7 bases; bases with no gene match: 6. Germline CDR1 is LNHDA and CDR2 is SQIVND (reference sequence). This CDR3 is 15 amino acids long.

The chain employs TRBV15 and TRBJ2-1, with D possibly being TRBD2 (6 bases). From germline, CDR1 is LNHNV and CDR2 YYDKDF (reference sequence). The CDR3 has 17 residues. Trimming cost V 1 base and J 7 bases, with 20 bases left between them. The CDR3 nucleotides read TGTGCCACCAGCAGAGCACTAGAGCCCTGGAGGGGTAATGAGCAGTTCTTC. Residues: CATSRALEPWRGNEQFF.

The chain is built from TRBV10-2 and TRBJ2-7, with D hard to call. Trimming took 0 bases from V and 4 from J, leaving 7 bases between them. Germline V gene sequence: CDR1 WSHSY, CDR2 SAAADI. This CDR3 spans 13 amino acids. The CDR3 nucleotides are TGCGCCAGCAGTGAGTCCTACTCTTACGAGCAGTACTTC. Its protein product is CASSESYSYEQYF.

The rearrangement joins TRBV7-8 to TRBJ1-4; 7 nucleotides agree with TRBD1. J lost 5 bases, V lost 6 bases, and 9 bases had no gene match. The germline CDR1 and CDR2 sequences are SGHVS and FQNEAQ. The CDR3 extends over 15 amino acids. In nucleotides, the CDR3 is TGTGCCAGCAGGTTCGGACAGGTCCAAAATGAAAAACTGTTTTTT. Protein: CASRFGQVQNEKLFF.

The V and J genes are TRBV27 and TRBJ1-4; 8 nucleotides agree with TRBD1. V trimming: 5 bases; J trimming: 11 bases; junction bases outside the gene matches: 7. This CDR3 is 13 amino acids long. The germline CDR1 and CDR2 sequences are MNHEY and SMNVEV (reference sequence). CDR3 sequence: CASSQDRGGKLFF. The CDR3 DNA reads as TGTGCCAGCAGTCAAGACAGGGGCGGGAAACTGTTTTTT.

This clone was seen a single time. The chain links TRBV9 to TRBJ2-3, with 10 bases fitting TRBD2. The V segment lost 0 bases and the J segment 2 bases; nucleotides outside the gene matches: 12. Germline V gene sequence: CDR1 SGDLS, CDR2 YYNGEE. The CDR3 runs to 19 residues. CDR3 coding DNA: TGTGCCAGCAGCGTAGCGTCCGGAGCGGGGGGGCCGCCCACAGATACGCAGTATTTT. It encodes CASSVASGAGGPPTDTQYF.

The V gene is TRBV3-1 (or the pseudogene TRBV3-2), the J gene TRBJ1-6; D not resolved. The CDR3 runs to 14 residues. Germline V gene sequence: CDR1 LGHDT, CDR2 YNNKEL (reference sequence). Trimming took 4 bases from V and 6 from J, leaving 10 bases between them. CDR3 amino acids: CASSPATGNSPLHF. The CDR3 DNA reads TGTGCCAGCAGCCCCGCTACGGGTAATTCACCCCTCCACTTT.

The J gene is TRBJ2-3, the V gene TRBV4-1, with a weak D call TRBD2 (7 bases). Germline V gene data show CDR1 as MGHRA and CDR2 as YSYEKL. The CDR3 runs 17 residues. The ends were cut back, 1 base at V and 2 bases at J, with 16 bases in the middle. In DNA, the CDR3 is TGCGCCAGCAGCCAAGGAAGGAGGGGGGGATACACAGATACGCAGTATTTT. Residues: CASSQGRRGGYTDTQYF.

The CDR3 DNA sequence: TGTGCCAGCAGCTCCGCCGGGACAGGGAGCGGCTACACCTTC. Translating gives CASSSAGTGSGYTF. The rearrangement links TRBV7-9 to TRBJ1-2; 9 positions match TRBD1. J was trimmed by 8 bases and V by 4 bases; bases with no gene match: 8. Germline V gene data show CDR1 as SEHNR and CDR2 as FQNEAQ (reference sequence). The CDR3 covers 14 residues.

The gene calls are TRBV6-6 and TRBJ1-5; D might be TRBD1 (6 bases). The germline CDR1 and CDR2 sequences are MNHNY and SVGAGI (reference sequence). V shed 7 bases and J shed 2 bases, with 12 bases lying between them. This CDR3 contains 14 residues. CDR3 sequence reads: CASIGGDGNQPQHF. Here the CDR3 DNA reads TGTGCCAGCATAGGGGGGGACGGCAATCAGCCCCAGCATTTT.

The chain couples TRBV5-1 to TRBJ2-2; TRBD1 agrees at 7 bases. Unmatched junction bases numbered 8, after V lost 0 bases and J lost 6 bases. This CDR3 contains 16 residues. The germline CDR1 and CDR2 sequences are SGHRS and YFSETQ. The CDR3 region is CASSLASGQGAGELFF. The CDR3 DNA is TGCGCCAGCAGCTTGGCCTCGGGGCAGGGGGCCGGGGAGCTGTTTTTT. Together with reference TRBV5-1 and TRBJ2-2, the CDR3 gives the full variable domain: KAGVTQTPRYLIKTRGQQVTLSCSPISGHRSVSWYQQTPGQGLQFLFEYFSETQRNKGNFPGRFSGRQFSNSRSEMNVSTLELGDSALYLCASSLASGQGAGELFFGEGSRLTVL.

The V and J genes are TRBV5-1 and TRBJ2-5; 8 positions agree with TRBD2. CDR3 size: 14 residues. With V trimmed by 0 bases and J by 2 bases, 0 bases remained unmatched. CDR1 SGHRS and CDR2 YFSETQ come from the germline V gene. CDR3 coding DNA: TGCGCCAGCAGCTTGGGCGGGGGGCAAGAGACCCAGTACTTC. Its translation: CASSLGGGQETQYF. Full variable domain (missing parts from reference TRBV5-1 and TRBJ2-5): KAGVTQTPRYLIKTRGQQVTLSCSPISGHRSVSWYQQTPGQGLQFLFEYFSETQRNKGNFPGRFSGRQFSNSRSEMNVSTLELGDSALYLCASSLGGGQETQYFGPGTRLLVL.

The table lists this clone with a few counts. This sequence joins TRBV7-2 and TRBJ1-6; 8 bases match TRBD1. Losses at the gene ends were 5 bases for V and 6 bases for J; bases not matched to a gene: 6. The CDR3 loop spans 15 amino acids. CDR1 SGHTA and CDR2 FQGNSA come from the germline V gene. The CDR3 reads CASSVTGGGNSPLHF. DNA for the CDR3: TGTGCCAGCAGCGTTACAGGGGGGGGTAATTCACCCCTCCACTTT.

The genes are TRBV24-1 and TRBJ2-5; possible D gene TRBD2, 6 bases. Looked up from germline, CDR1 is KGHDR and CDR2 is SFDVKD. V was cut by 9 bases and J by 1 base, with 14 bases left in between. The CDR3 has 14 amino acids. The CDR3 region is CATLVGGPQETQYF. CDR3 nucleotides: TGTGCCACCCTGGTAGGAGGGCCCCAAGAGACCCAGTACTTC.